These 9 T cell receptor beta chains were sequenced from one sample in a study of blood T cell repertoires in COVID-19. The data were produced by immunoSEQ multiplex PCR, yet TCRdb's version contains in-frame clones alone and is incomplete. The table lists about 60,000 clones, about four fifths of them singletons. Sequencing input: PBMCs or T cells enriched from blood (not recorded which). These receptor sequences come from a woman aged 40 to 50 with acute COVID-19.

The chain carries TRBV5-1 and TRBJ2-6, with 11 bases matching TRBD1. The length of the CDR3 is 18 residues. CDR1 is SGHRS, CDR2 YFSETQ, per germline. With V trimmed by 0 bases and J by 4 bases, 6 bases remained unmatched. The DNA of the CDR3 is TGCGCCAGCAGCTTGGGTGGGGACAGGGGGAGGGGGGCCAACGTCCTGACTTTC. Its translation is CASSLGGDRGRGANVLTF.

This clone was observed a single time. This chain uses TRBV21-1 with TRBJ2-5; the D call TRBD1 from the table was never checked on the DNA. TRBV21-1 is flagged as a pseudogene. The CDR3 extends over 11 amino acids. The CDR3 reads CASFIQETQYF. The CDR3, as DNA: TGTGCCAGCTTTATTCAGGAGACCCAGTACTTC.

The V call is TRBV9, the J call TRBJ2-1, with 10 positions matching TRBD2. With V trimmed by 0 bases and J by 10 bases, 1 base remained unmatched. Germline lookup yields CDR1 SGDLS and CDR2 YYNGEE. There are 13 residues in the CDR3. CDR3 bases: TGTGCCAGCAGCGTAGAACTAGCGGGAGAGCAGTTCTTC. Amino acids: CASSVELAGEQFF.

This clone was seen only once. CDR3 bases: TGTGCCAGCAGCTTGGGGTCACAGACCGCAGGCAATGAGCAGTTCTTC. Its protein product is CASSLGSQTAGNEQFF. The chain employs TRBV5-4 and TRBJ2-1; D uncertain. The germline gives CDR1 SGHNT, CDR2 YYREEE (reference sequence). This CDR3 has 16 residues. Trimming cost V 0 bases and J 6 bases, with 16 bases left between them.

The chain is built from TRBV13 and TRBJ2-7; D perhaps matches TRBD2 (6 bases). Germline values: CDR1 PRHDT, CDR2 FYEKMQ (reference sequence). The V end lost 4 bases, the J end lost 0 bases, and 10 bases lay between the germline ends. This CDR3 is 14 amino acids long. As DNA, the CDR3 is TGTGCCAGCAGCTCAAGACTAGACTCCTACGAGCAGTACTTC. It is translated as CASSSRLDSYEQYF.

This clone was seen once. The chain carries TRBV10-2 and TRBJ1-1, with D maybe TRBD1 (5 bases). Deletions cut 3 bases from V and 4 bases from J, with 9 bases between. Germline V gives CDR1 WSHSY, CDR2 SAAADI. The CDR3 has 13 residues. The CDR3, as DNA: TGCGCCAGCAGTGATATGGGGGGCACTGAAGCTTTCTTT. Amino acids: CASSDMGGTEAFF.

This clone has a handful of counts. The chain links TRBV15 to TRBJ1-5; possible D gene TRBD1, 6 bases. Trimming cost V 5 bases and J 6 bases, with 20 bases left between them. Germline CDR1 LNHNV, CDR2 YYDKDF (reference sequence). This CDR3 has 16 amino acids. CDR3: CATSPQQWGHSQPQHF. The CDR3 DNA sequence: TGTGCCACCAGCCCCCAGCAATGGGGACACAGTCAGCCCCAGCATTTT.

The genes are TRBV13 and TRBJ2-1; D possibly corresponds to TRBD2 (5 bases). This CDR3 has 12 residues. The V gene lost 5 bases and the J gene lost 10 bases, with 12 bases spanning the gap. CDR1 is PRHDT, CDR2 FYEKMQ, per germline (reference sequence). The CDR3 here is CASSTDSGEQFF. CDR3 nucleotide sequence: TGTGCCAGCAGCACCGATTCGGGAGAGCAGTTCTTC.

With respect to this clone: An end of the junction does not agree with germline; a read error may underlie this. The chain uses TRBV4-1 and TRBJ1-4, with a weak D call TRBD1 (5 bases). The CDR3 spans 17 residues. Germline loops: CDR1 MGHRA, CDR2 YSYEKL. Here the CDR3 reads CASSQDLPGRTSEKLFF. Here the CDR3 DNA reads TGCGCCAGCAGCCAAGATCTCCCGGGGCGGACTAGTGAAAAACTGTTTTTT.